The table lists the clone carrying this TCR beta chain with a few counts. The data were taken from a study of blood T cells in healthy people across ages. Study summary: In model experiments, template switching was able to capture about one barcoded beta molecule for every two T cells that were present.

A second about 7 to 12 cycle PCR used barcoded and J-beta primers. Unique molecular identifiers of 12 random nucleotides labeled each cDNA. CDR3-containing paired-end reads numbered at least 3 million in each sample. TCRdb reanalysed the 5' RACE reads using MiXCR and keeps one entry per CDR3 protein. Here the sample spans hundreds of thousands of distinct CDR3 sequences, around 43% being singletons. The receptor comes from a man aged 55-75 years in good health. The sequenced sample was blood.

CDR3 coding DNA: TGTGCCAGCTCACCACCTAGAGACAGGGGATCGGACGAGCAGTTCTTC. As protein: CASSPPRDRGSDEQFF. The chain links TRBV18 to TRBJ2-1; 8 bases align to TRBD1. From germline, CDR1 is KGHSH and CDR2 LQKENI. Trimming took 0 bases from V and 10 from J; bases not matched to a gene: 11. The CDR3 runs 16 residues.